Below are 26 T cell receptor beta chains sequenced from a single sample in a study of shared clonotypes between healthy human individuals (dated by TCRdb to 2018 to 2020). Library preparation employed the immunoSEQ multiplex PCR assay. The source is immuneACCESS, and TCRdb retained only in-frame sequences with V and J called. Part of the clones is not carried over; for the studies checked, unresolved V genes explain less than half of this, and the remainder is unexplained. Here the sample has a few million clones; 85% to 95% occur a single time. The ten largest clonotypes hold 0.39% of the sample. Material: naive CD4+ T cells from PBMCs. The intended sense of this specimen's cell subset or site label: CD45RA+ positively selected. The receptor set was obtained from a man aged 18 to 35 in good health. Some clones in this sample may be carry-over from other donors' samples.

The chain carries TRBV19 and TRBJ1-3, with D maybe TRBD1 (5 bases). CDR3 length: 17 amino acids. The germline V and J ends were trimmed by 5 bases and 4 bases, with 21 bases remaining between them. Germline assignment: CDR1 LNHDA and CDR2 SQIVND (reference sequence). The CDR3 reads CASSPDSSWSVGNTIYF. CDR3 sequence (DNA): TGTGCCAGTAGTCCCGACAGTTCCTGGTCCGTGGGAAACACCATATATTTT.

The genes are TRBV5-4 and TRBJ2-7, with D perhaps matching TRBD1 or TRBD2 (5 bases each). Germline values: CDR1 SGHNT, CDR2 YYREEE (reference sequence). The CDR3 has 15 amino acids. The ends were cut back, 1 base at V and 3 bases at J, with 14 bases in the middle. CDR3 region: CASSLQGPGFYEQYF. DNA of the CDR3: TGTGCCAGCAGCTTGCAGGGACCGGGATTCTACGAGCAGTACTTC.

V and J are TRBV30 and TRBJ2-3, with D possibly TRBD2 on 5 matching bases. CDR3 length: 13 residues. The V end was cut by 3 bases, the J end by 4 bases, with 11 bases between. Germline values: CDR1 GTSNPN, CDR2 SVGIG (reference sequence). CDR3 sequence reads: CAWRDSGADTQYF. The CDR3 bases are TGTGCCTGGAGGGACTCTGGGGCAGATACGCAGTATTTT.

The chain uses TRBV6-1 and TRBJ2-3, with D unclear. V lost 7 bases, J lost 2 bases, and 13 bases lay in between. Germline CDR1 MNHNS, CDR2 SASEGT. This CDR3 contains 14 residues. CDR3 region: CASKYSLNTDTQYF. In nucleotides, the CDR3 is TGTGCCAGCAAGTACAGCCTTAACACAGATACGCAGTATTTT.

This sequence joins TRBV29-1 and TRBJ1-2; no definite D call. V was trimmed by 0 bases and J by 6 bases, leaving 11 bases between them. CDR1 is SQVTM, CDR2 ANQGSEA, per germline. The CDR3 runs 13 residues. The CDR3 DNA is TGCAGCGTTGAAGATCCCCAAGGGAATGGCTACACCTTC. It specifies CSVEDPQGNGYTF.

This clone was detected once. The V call is TRBV5-4, the J call TRBJ2-7, with TRBD1 matching 7 bases. This CDR3 is 15 amino acids long. CDR1 is SGHNT and CDR2 is YYREEE in the germline V gene (reference sequence). J gave up 2 bases and V 3 bases, and 8 bases lay outside the gene matches. CDR3 sequence: CASSWGSGGPYEQYF. For the CDR3, the DNA is TGTGCCAGCAGCTGGGGGTCAGGGGGTCCCTACGAGCAGTACTTC.

V gene TRBV7-8 combines with J gene TRBJ2-1; D may be TRBD2 (5 bases). The germline CDR1 and CDR2 sequences are SGHVS and FQNEAQ. The CDR3 has 13 residues. Trimming pared 6 bases from V and 6 bases from J, leaving 12 bases between. The DNA for the CDR3 is TGTGCCAGCAGGCCTAGACTACTCAATGAGCAGTTCTTC. Protein sequence: CASRPRLLNEQFF.

The genes are TRBV28 and TRBJ2-3; 15 nucleotides agree with TRBD2. Germline V gives CDR1 MDHEN, CDR2 SYDVKM. The CDR3 contains 15 residues. Germline trimming cut 5 bases from V and 7 bases from J; bases unmatched to any gene: 4. The CDR3 is CASSAGLAGGYTQYF. The CDR3 DNA is TGTGCCAGCAGTGCGGGACTAGCGGGAGGATATACGCAGTATTTT.

This chain joins TRBV5-4 and TRBJ2-5; 7 bases are shared with TRBD1. Germline lookup yields CDR1 SGHNT and CDR2 YYREEE (reference sequence). CDR3 size: 15 residues. Trimming removed 4 bases from V and 5 bases from J; junction bases left unmatched: 11. The CDR3, as DNA: TGTGCCAGCAGCCCCCCCGGACAGGTTCGGGAGACCCAGTACTTC. It translates to CASSPPGQVRETQYF.

The chain employs TRBV7-6 and TRBJ2-1; TRBD2 is a possible D gene (5 bases). The CDR3 length is 13 residues. Trimming left V 5 bases short and J 7 bases short, with 12 bases between. The V gene's germline CDR1 is SGHVS and CDR2 FNYEAQ. The CDR3 reads CASSTLLVNEQFF. The CDR3 DNA sequence: TGTGCCAGCAGCACCCTACTAGTGAATGAGCAGTTCTTC.

V and J are TRBV30 and TRBJ1-1; no clear D gene. Looked up from germline, CDR1 is GTSNPN and CDR2 is SVGIG (reference sequence). The CDR3 runs 11 residues. Trimming removed 3 bases at V and 5 bases at J, with 7 bases between. CDR3 protein: CAWRWGTEAFF. CDR3 nucleotides: TGTGCCTGGAGATGGGGTACTGAAGCTTTCTTT. The full variable domain, completed using reference TRBV30 and TRBJ1-1, is SQTIHQWPATLVQPVGSPLSLECTVEGTSNPNLYWYRQAAGRGLQLLFYSVGIGQISSEVPQNLSASRPQDRQFILSSKKLLLSDSGFYLCAWRWGTEAFFGQGTRLTVV.

V is TRBV6-5 and J is TRBJ2-7, with 8 positions matching TRBD2. Germline CDR1 is MNHEY and CDR2 is SVGAGI. V trimming: 2 bases; J trimming: 2 bases; junction bases outside the gene matches: 5. The length of the CDR3 is 15 residues. CDR3 residues: CASSYGGGRPYEQYF. CDR3 in DNA: TGTGCCAGCAGTTACGGAGGCGGGAGGCCCTACGAGCAGTACTTC.

V is TRBV9 and J is TRBJ2-3; D call uncertain. CDR1 and CDR2 (germline): SGDLS, YYNGEE. This CDR3 contains 17 residues. V was cut by 0 bases and J by 0 bases, with 14 bases left in between. The CDR3 sequence: CASSVGRLGPSTDTQYF. The CDR3 DNA follows: TGTGCCAGCAGCGTAGGGCGGTTGGGTCCTAGCACAGATACGCAGTATTTT.

The chain recombines TRBV5-1 with TRBJ2-1, with a tentative D call TRBD1 (7 bases). The CDR3 spans 15 residues. Germline lookup yields CDR1 SGHRS and CDR2 YFSETQ. Trimming removed 4 bases at V and 4 bases at J, with 15 bases between. This CDR3 is CASSTEGALYNEQFF. DNA of the CDR3: TGCGCCAGCAGCACGGAGGGGGCACTTTACAATGAGCAGTTCTTC.

This rearrangement joins TRBV7-8 to TRBJ1-4; D might be TRBD1 (5 bases). Trimming pared 5 bases from V and 3 bases from J, leaving 13 bases between. Per germline, CDR1 SGHVS and CDR2 FQNEAQ. This CDR3 region has 15 residues. CDR3 nucleotide sequence: TGTGCCAGCAGCCCCCGTGTGGGGGCTAATGAAAAACTGTTTTTT. Its translation: CASSPRVGANEKLFF.

This chain uses TRBV18 with TRBJ1-1; D is undetermined. Germline-derived CDR1 and CDR2 are KGHSH and LQKENI. This CDR3 comprises 14 residues. V was trimmed by 3 bases and J by 1 base, leaving 9 bases between them. The CDR3 nucleotides are TGTGCCAGCTCACCTGAGATAGGGAACACTGAAGCTTTCTTT. This translates into CASSPEIGNTEAFF. Looking up the rest from reference TRBV18 and TRBJ1-1 gives the full variable domain: NAGVMQNPRHLVRRRGQEARLRCSPMKGHSHVYWYRQLPEEGLKFMVYLQKENIIDESGMPKERFSAEFPKEGPSILRIQQVVRGDSAAYFCASSPEIGNTEAFFGQGTRLTVV.

The V and J genes are TRBV5-1 and TRBJ2-2, with 9 bases fitting TRBD2. J lost 7 bases, V lost 4 bases, and 14 bases had no gene match. From germline, CDR1 is SGHRS and CDR2 YFSETQ. There are 17 residues in the CDR3. Here the CDR3 DNA reads TGCGCCAGCAGCCCCGGTTTAGTAGCGGGAGCAATCGGGGAGCTGTTTTTT. This sequence encodes CASSPGLVAGAIGELFF.

This clone was detected only once. The V and J genes are TRBV19 and TRBJ2-2; TRBD1 matches at 7 bases. This CDR3 contains 15 residues. V lost 6 bases to trimming and J lost 1 base; unmatched junction nucleotides: 5. The germline V gene encodes CDR1 LNHDA and CDR2 SQIVND (reference sequence). The chain's CDR3 is CASRDQGVNTGELFF. Written as DNA, the CDR3 is TGTGCCAGTAGGGACCAGGGGGTGAACACCGGGGAGCTGTTTTTT.

The V gene is TRBV6-6, the J gene TRBJ1-1, with D perhaps TRBD1 (6 bases). CDR1 MNHNY and CDR2 SVGAGI come from the germline V gene (reference sequence). Trimming pared 6 bases from V and 2 bases from J, leaving 13 bases between. This CDR3 is 14 amino acids long. The CDR3 DNA is TGTGCCAGCAGATCGTACGGGACAAACACTGAAGCTTTCTTT. Translation: CASRSYGTNTEAFF.

The chain combines TRBV6-1 with TRBJ2-7; unclear D gene. This CDR3 has 14 residues. V dropped 0 bases and J dropped 3 bases, with 9 bases sitting between them. The V gene's germline CDR1 is MNHNS and CDR2 SASEGT. CDR3 coding DNA: TGTGCCAGCAGTGAAGCGCACAGAGTCTACGAGCAGTACTTC. It yields the protein CASSEAHRVYEQYF.

V and J are TRBV25-1 and TRBJ1-1; possibly TRBD1 for D (6 bases). The CDR3 runs 18 residues. The germline V and J ends were trimmed by 5 bases and 2 bases, with 24 bases remaining between them. CDR1 MGHDK and CDR2 SYGVNS come from the germline V gene. The CDR3 loop is CASSSDRGMGGFNTEAFF. CDR3 nucleotide sequence: TGTGCCAGCAGTTCCGATAGGGGGATGGGAGGGTTCAACACTGAAGCTTTCTTT.

The J gene is TRBJ1-3, the V gene TRBV5-1; D is unclear. V was clipped by 0 bases and J by 2 bases, with 9 bases between them. The CDR3 is 15 residues long. Germline values: CDR1 SGHRS, CDR2 YFSETQ. CDR3 in DNA: TGCGCCAGCAGCTTGGGAGTGGTCGCTGGAAACACCATATATTTT. It translates to CASSLGVVAGNTIYF.

This clone showed up just once. The gene calls are TRBV7-9 and TRBJ2-7; 7 nucleotides line up with TRBD1. J lost 5 bases, V lost 5 bases, and 12 bases had no gene match. The CDR3 covers 15 residues. From germline, CDR1 is SEHNR and CDR2 FQNEAQ (reference sequence). CDR3 DNA: TGTGCCAGCAGCGCCCCGGGACAGTTATATCACGAGCAGTACTTC. It translates to CASSAPGQLYHEQYF.

The CDR3 DNA reads as TGTGCCAGCAGTGAGGGGCGCAGGGGCGAGCAGTACTTC. This translates into CASSEGRRGEQYF. J is TRBJ2-7 and V is TRBV2, with D possibly being TRBD1 (6 bases). Germline V CDR1 and CDR2: SNHLY, FYNNEI. CDR3 length: 13 amino acids. V was cut by 3 bases and J by 6 bases, with 12 bases left in between.

The V call is TRBV4-2, the J call TRBJ2-7; a weak D match, TRBD1 (5 bases). V dropped 0 bases and J dropped 1 base, with 16 bases sitting between them. The germline gives CDR1 LGHNA, CDR2 YNFKEQ. CDR3 length equals 17 residues. CDR3 in DNA: TGTGCCAGCAGCCAAGATCACAGGCCCCTAATTTCCTACGAGCAGTACTTC. Protein sequence: CASSQDHRPLISYEQYF.

The rearrangement joins TRBV10-1 to TRBJ1-3, with D unclear. This CDR3 is built from 14 residues. V was cut by 0 bases and J by 2 bases, with 5 bases left in between. The germline CDR1 and CDR2 sequences are WNHNN and SYGVQD (reference sequence). The CDR3 reads CASSESSPGNTIYF. CDR3 sequence (DNA): TGCGCCAGCAGTGAGTCGAGCCCTGGAAACACCATATATTTT.